These T cell receptor beta chains were read from a single sample in a study of cytomegalovirus exposure and HLA in healthy donors. Sequenced by immunoSEQ multiplex PCR; TCRdb stores in-frame clones only, minus some. The sample carries some 70,000 clones, approximately 88% recorded once. Sequencing was performed on PBMCs. The source of these receptors is a woman aged 50 to 60 in good health and CMV-seronegative. The CDR3 runs from the conserved cysteine through the conserved F or W. Each record gives: V gene, D gene, J gene, clone size, CDR3 DNA, CDR3 protein. D genes are given only for firm matches. Not all rows give a size; the values are once, few, many and, for expanded clones, a class.

v_call: TRBV9
d_call: TRBD2
j_call: TRBJ2-1
clone_size: -
cdr3_nt: TGTGCCAGCAGCGTAGTTGCGGGGGAGTACAATGAGCAGTTCTTC
cdr3_aa: CASSVVAGEYNEQFF

v_call: TRBV10-3
d_call: -
j_call: TRBJ2-1
clone_size: -
cdr3_nt: TGTGCCATCAGTGAGGGTGCGGTCCATGAGCAGTTCTTC
cdr3_aa: CAISEGAVHEQFF

v_call: TRBV4-2
d_call: TRBD1
j_call: TRBJ2-7
clone_size: -
cdr3_nt: TGTGCCAGCAGCGGGACAGGACTTTCCTACGAGCAGTACTTC
cdr3_aa: CASSGTGLSYEQYF

v_call: TRBV18
d_call: -
j_call: TRBJ1-4
clone_size: -
cdr3_nt: TGTGCCAGCTCAGCAACGACAGCAACTAATGAAAAACTGTTTTTT
cdr3_aa: CASSATTATNEKLFF

v_call: TRBV7-2
d_call: TRBD2
j_call: TRBJ2-1
clone_size: once
cdr3_nt: TGTGCCAGCAGCTCGACTAGCGGAGCCTACAATGAGCAGTTCTTC
cdr3_aa: CASSSTSGAYNEQFF

v_call: TRBV5-5
d_call: TRBD1
j_call: TRBJ1-1
clone_size: few
cdr3_nt: TGTGCCAGCAGCTTGATGGGACAGATGAACACTGAAGCTTTCTTT
cdr3_aa: CASSLMGQMNTEAFF

v_call: TRBV2
d_call: TRBD2
j_call: TRBJ2-1
clone_size: -
cdr3_nt: TGTGCCAGCAGTTGGACTAGCGGACACAATGAGCAGTTCTTC
cdr3_aa: CASSWTSGHNEQFF

v_call: TRBV19
d_call: TRBD1
j_call: TRBJ2-6
clone_size: -
cdr3_nt: TGTGCCAGTAAACAGGGGGCCCCTGGGGCCAACGTCCTGACTTTC
cdr3_aa: CASKQGAPGANVLTF

v_call: TRBV9
d_call: -
j_call: TRBJ2-1
clone_size: -
cdr3_nt: TGTGCCAGCAGCGTAACAGGGAACCCCTACAATGAGCAGTTCTTC
cdr3_aa: CASSVTGNPYNEQFF

v_call: TRBV5-4
d_call: TRBD2
j_call: TRBJ2-3
clone_size: -
cdr3_nt: TGTGCCAGCAGCACCCCGGGGGGACTAGCGGGGTCAGATACGCAGTATTTT
cdr3_aa: CASSTPGGLAGSDTQYF

v_call: TRBV28
d_call: -
j_call: TRBJ1-1
clone_size: -
cdr3_nt: TGTGCCAGCAGTTTGTACGGGGGGAGCACTGAAGCTTTCTTT
cdr3_aa: CASSLYGGSTEAFF

v_call: TRBV2
d_call: -
j_call: TRBJ2-5
clone_size: -
cdr3_nt: TGTGCCACCGAACGGGGGGCAGGGGAGACCCAGTACTTC
cdr3_aa: CATERGAGETQYF

v_call: TRBV10-3
d_call: TRBD1
j_call: TRBJ1-3
clone_size: -
cdr3_nt: TGTGCCATCAGTCGAAATAGGGACAGCTCTGGAAACACCATATATTTT
cdr3_aa: CAISRNRDSSGNTIYF

v_call: TRBV7-3
d_call: TRBD1
j_call: TRBJ1-2
clone_size: -
cdr3_nt: TGTGCCAGCAGTCTTACAGGACAGGGTCTATTTACTAACTATGGCTACACCTTC
cdr3_aa: CASSLTGQGLFTNYGYTF

v_call: TRBV6-5
d_call: -
j_call: TRBJ2-1
clone_size: once
cdr3_nt: TGTGCCAGCAGACGACAGGGAGGCAATGAGCAGTTCTTC
cdr3_aa: CASRRQGGNEQFF

v_call: TRBV7-9
d_call: -
j_call: TRBJ1-4
clone_size: -
cdr3_nt: TGTGCCAGCAGCTTAGAAATCGGTGAAAAACTGTTTTTT
cdr3_aa: CASSLEIGEKLFF

v_call: TRBV4-3
d_call: -
j_call: TRBJ1-2
clone_size: -
cdr3_nt: TGCGCCAGCAGCCAAGCGAGCGACCTTGTAAAAAACTATGGCTACACCTTC
cdr3_aa: CASSQASDLVKNYGYTF

v_call: TRBV18
d_call: TRBD1
j_call: TRBJ1-2
clone_size: -
cdr3_nt: TGTGCCAGCTCAACAGGGGGAGATTATGGCTACACCTTC
cdr3_aa: CASSTGGDYGYTF

v_call: TRBV2
d_call: -
j_call: TRBJ2-7
clone_size: -
cdr3_nt: TGTGCCAGCAGCCTTAGCGGTTACTACGAGCAGTACTTC
cdr3_aa: CASSLSGYYEQYF

v_call: TRBV10-2
d_call: -
j_call: TRBJ1-1
clone_size: -
cdr3_nt: TGCGCCAGCAGTGAATGGAGGGACACTGAAGCTTTCTTT
cdr3_aa: CASSEWRDTEAFF